The 24 T cell receptor beta chains given below trace back to one sample, sequenced in a study of Graves' ophthalmopathy and Graves' hyperthyroidism (dated by TCRdb to between 2017 and 2018). These reads were obtained on an Illumina HiSeq 2000. For repertoire sequencing, TCR beta CDR3 regions were amplified from RNA transcripts. HTBI primers and the Qiagen OneStep RT-PCR kit were used in a first-round RT-PCR, which was followed by a second-round multiplex PCR, size selection and purification. The public reads were run again by TCRdb, first through fastp at Q25 and then through MiXCR, and only productive beta chains were kept. Identical CDR3 proteins give one entry, which carries the most common genes and DNA. The sample table shows about 340,000 distinct CDR3 sequences, and 15% to 20% are seen once. Roughly an eighth of the sample belongs to the ten largest clones. Sequencing was carried out using peripheral blood. The source of these receptors is an adult man with Graves' ophthalmopathy.

The chain links TRBV6-1 to TRBJ2-4, with a weak D call TRBD1 (6 bases). V gave up 4 bases and J gave up 10 bases, with 29 bases separating them. CDR1 and CDR2 from the germline V gene are MNHNS and SASEGT. This CDR3 region has 18 residues. The CDR3 region is CASSGGPGQPIDQQIQYF. CDR3 DNA: TGTGCCAGCAGTGGGGGTCCTGGACAGCCTATCGATCAACAGATTCAGTACTTC.

CDR3 residues: CASSLQGFTYGYTF. Written as DNA, the CDR3 is TGTGCCAGCAGCTTACAGGGGTTCACCTATGGCTACACCTTC. This chain uses TRBV7-2 with TRBJ1-2; maybe TRBD1 (6 bases). Trimming cost V 2 bases and J 4 bases, with 11 bases left between them. Germline-derived CDR1 and CDR2 are SGHTA and FQGNSA. The CDR3 sequence is 14 residues long.

This clonotype was seen at least ten times. V gene TRBV5-1 combines with J gene TRBJ2-5, with 11 bases identical to TRBD2. The CDR3 totals 16 residues. The germline gives CDR1 SGHRS, CDR2 YFSETQ. J gave up 5 bases and V 4 bases, and 10 bases lay outside the gene matches. CDR3 sequence reads: CASSLVSGGGYETQYF. The CDR3 nucleotides read TGCGCCAGCAGCCTCGTTAGCGGGGGGGGATACGAGACCCAGTACTTC. Full variable domain (rest looked up from reference TRBV5-1 and TRBJ2-5): KAGVTQTPRYLIKTRGQQVTLSCSPISGHRSVSWYQQTPGQGLQFLFEYFSETQRNKGNFPGRFSGRQFSNSRSEMNVSTLELGDSALYLCASSLVSGGGYETQYFGPGTRLLVL.

In its sample, this clonotype was seen many times. J is TRBJ1-1 and V is TRBV6-5; 7 positions agree with TRBD1. This CDR3 has 14 residues. Germline V gives CDR1 MNHEY, CDR2 SVGAGI. Trimming removed 7 bases from V and 4 bases from J; junction bases left unmatched: 9. The CDR3 is CASIRDRDATEAFF. The DNA of the CDR3 is TGTGCCAGCATACGAGACAGGGATGCCACTGAAGCTTTCTTT.

The table lists this clonotype with many counts. The rearrangement uses TRBV30 and TRBJ1-2; D not certain. This CDR3 comprises 11 residues. V shed 3 bases and J shed 6 bases, with 8 bases lying between them. Germline V gene sequence: CDR1 GTSNPN, CDR2 SVGIG (reference sequence). This CDR3 reads CAWRSGNGYTF. Written as DNA, the CDR3 is TGTGCCTGGAGGTCTGGGAATGGCTACACCTTC.

The V call is TRBV29-1, the J call TRBJ2-7, with D unclear. This CDR3 is built from 11 residues. V was trimmed by 8 bases and J by 5 bases, leaving 13 bases between them. Germline CDR1 and CDR2: SQVTM and ANQGSEA. CDR3 residues: CSLRVGNEQYF. The CDR3, as DNA: TGCAGCCTAAGGGTAGGGAACGAGCAGTACTTC.

In its sample, this clonotype was seen many times. The CDR3 protein is CASSYSRAGSSYNSPLHF. CDR3 sequence (DNA): TGTGCCAGCAGTTACTCCAGGGCAGGTAGCTCCTATAATTCACCCCTCCACTTT. This chain connects TRBV6-5 to TRBJ1-6, with D perhaps matching TRBD1 (5 bases). This CDR3 is built from 18 residues. V lost 0 bases and J 0 bases, leaving 12 bases between the germline ends. Germline CDR1 is MNHEY and CDR2 is SVGAGI.

The table lists this clonotype with many counts. The rearrangement links TRBV7-9 to TRBJ1-1; 7 positions agree with TRBD1. The CDR3 has 15 residues. After removal of 3 bases from V and 5 bases from J, the junction contained 9 bases not matched to a gene. Per germline, CDR1 SEHNR and CDR2 FQNEAQ (reference sequence). CDR3 amino acids: CASSFPRGLGTEAFF. The CDR3, as DNA: TGTGCCAGCAGCTTCCCTAGGGGGCTCGGGACTGAAGCTTTCTTT.

The chain joins TRBV6-5 to TRBJ2-5; D is perhaps TRBD2 (5 bases). The CDR3 contains 12 residues. CDR1 and CDR2 (germline): MNHEY, SVGAGI. V lost 5 bases to trimming and J lost 5 bases, with 9 bases between them. The CDR3 DNA reads as TGTGCCAGCAGTACTAGGCGGGAGACCCAGTACTTC. Translating gives CASSTRRETQYF.

This clonotype was seen repeatedly, ten times or more. The CDR3 spells CASSLVVRAYEQYF. CDR3 DNA: TGTGCCAGCAGCTTAGTTGTCAGGGCCTACGAGCAGTACTTC. The chain employs TRBV7-2 and TRBJ2-7; tentatively, D is TRBD1 (5 bases). The ends were cut back, 1 base at V and 2 bases at J, with 9 bases in the middle. From germline, CDR1 is SGHTA and CDR2 FQGNSA. This CDR3 has 14 amino acids.

There are many counts of this clonotype. This sequence joins TRBV6-1 and TRBJ2-3; D is unresolved. CDR1 MNHNS and CDR2 SASEGT come from the germline V gene. The V gene lost 2 bases and the J gene lost 5 bases, with 14 bases spanning the gap. The length of the CDR3 is 15 residues. CDR3 region: CASSEFVDGLDTQYF. CDR3 DNA: TGTGCCAGCAGTGAATTCGTAGACGGATTAGATACGCAGTATTTT.

This clonotype was counted between two and nine times. V is TRBV5-5 and J is TRBJ2-5, with D uncertain. Trimming took off 1 base at V and 0 bases at J, with 7 bases between the two ends. The germline V gene has CDR1 SGHKS and CDR2 YYEKEE (reference sequence). The CDR3 has 14 residues. The CDR3 DNA sequence: TGTGCCAGCAGCTTGTGGGCAGACCAAGAGACCCAGTACTTC. Translated: CASSLWADQETQYF.

This clonotype was detected many times. This chain connects TRBV11-2 to TRBJ1-2; unclear D gene. Germline CDR1 reads SGHAT; CDR2 reads FQNNGV. The V end lost 0 bases, the J end lost 8 bases, and 19 bases lay between the germline ends. This CDR3 is built from 16 residues. The CDR3 is CASSLDTGVGLSGYTF. The CDR3, as DNA: TGTGCCAGCAGCTTAGATACGGGTGTCGGATTGAGCGGCTACACCTTC.

V usage is TRBV11-2 and J usage is TRBJ1-2; no reliable D call. The CDR3 is 14 residues long. The germline V gene encodes CDR1 SGHAT and CDR2 FQNNGV. The V end was cut by 4 bases, the J end by 0 bases, with 9 bases between. DNA for the CDR3: TGTGCCAGCAGCTCTATACAGTCTAACTATGGCTACACCTTC. Amino acids: CASSSIQSNYGYTF.

A note on this clonotype: A read error may be the cause here, since a much bigger clone is one base away. Lacking the conserved final phenylalanine or tryptophan, this CDR3 likely reflects a read error. The chain's CDR3 is CARGVGNSPLHL. The CDR3 coding sequence is TGTGCCAGGGGTGTTGGGAATTCACCCCTCCACTTG. The V and J genes are TRBV30 and TRBJ1-6, with D perhaps matching TRBD1 (5 bases). Looked up from germline, CDR1 is GTSNPN and CDR2 is SVGIG (reference sequence). This CDR3 spans 12 amino acids. The V gene lost 8 bases and the J gene lost 7 bases, with 12 bases spanning the gap.

In this sample, this clonotype turned up many times. The J gene is TRBJ1-5, the V gene TRBV19; the D is unclear. V was pared by 1 base and J by 4 bases, with 11 bases between. Germline V gives CDR1 LNHDA, CDR2 SQIVND (reference sequence). The CDR3 is made up of 15 amino acids. The CDR3 sequence is CASSIGPLVNQPQHF. In DNA form, the CDR3 reads TGTGCCAGTAGTATAGGGCCACTTGTTAATCAGCCCCAGCATTTT.

The table lists this clonotype with many counts. The CDR3 DNA sequence: TGTGCCTGGGAACGACAGCCCAATGGCTACACCTTC. As protein: CAWERQPNGYTF. V is TRBV30 and J is TRBJ1-2; weak D call: TRBD1 (5 bases). Germline loops: CDR1 GTSNPN, CDR2 SVGIG (reference sequence). The CDR3 is 12 amino acids. The V and J ends lost 5 bases and 6 bases respectively, with 13 bases between them.

At least ten counts were recorded for this clonotype. The chain links TRBV19 to TRBJ1-5, with TRBD1 as a possible D gene (6 bases). The germline V gene encodes CDR1 LNHDA and CDR2 SQIVND (reference sequence). The length of the CDR3 is 15 residues. Trimming took 6 bases from V and 5 from J, leaving 17 bases between them. The DNA for the CDR3 is TGTGCCAGTAGGACACCGGGGACACGAGATCAGCCCCAGCATTTT. It is translated as CASRTPGTRDQPQHF. The variable domain in full, completed from reference TRBV19 and TRBJ1-5, reads DGGITQSPKYLFRKEGQNVTLSCEQNLNHDAMYWYRQDPGQGLRLIYYSQIVNDFQKGDIAEGYSVSREKKESFPLTVTSAQKNPTAFYLCASRTPGTRDQPQHFGDGTRLSIL.

At least ten counts were recorded for this clonotype. The rearrangement joins TRBV30 to TRBJ2-7, with 7 bases identical to TRBD1. Per the germline V gene, CDR1 is GTSNPN and CDR2 is SVGIG (reference sequence). J lost 0 bases, V lost 5 bases, and 1 base had no gene match. The CDR3 has 12 amino acids. The DNA of the CDR3 is TGTGCCTGGGGGACAGCCTCCTACGAGCAGTACTTC. Protein sequence: CAWGTASYEQYF.

This clonotype was recorded at least ten times. CDR3 loop: CSVVSSTRGYTF. CDR3 DNA: TGCAGCGTTGTCAGCTCAACGCGGGGCTACACCTTC. J is TRBJ1-2 and V is TRBV29-1; D ambiguous. CDR1 SQVTM and CDR2 ANQGSEA come from the germline V gene. The CDR3 is 12 amino acids. Trimming stripped 4 bases from V and 8 bases from J, with 14 bases between.

V and J are TRBV30 and TRBJ1-1; a weak D match, TRBD1 (6 bases). The CDR3 covers 13 residues. V was pared by 0 bases and J by 6 bases, with 11 bases between. CDR1 GTSNPN and CDR2 SVGIG come from the germline V gene (reference sequence). The CDR3 sequence: CAWSVTGYSEAFF. CDR3 in DNA: TGTGCCTGGAGTGTAACAGGGTACTCTGAAGCTTTCTTT.

Many counts were recorded for this clonotype. The rearrangement uses TRBV28 and TRBJ2-7; 10 bases are shared with TRBD1. Looked up from germline, CDR1 is MDHEN and CDR2 is SYDVKM. The CDR3 length is 16 residues. V lost 5 bases and J lost 3; bases outside the gene matches: 10. CDR3 sequence reads: CASSPQGQGTLYEQYF. The CDR3 DNA sequence: TGTGCCAGCAGTCCTCAGGGACAGGGGACACTCTACGAGCAGTACTTC.

As to this clonotype: One end of the junction is discordant with germline, which a read error may explain. The CDR3 DNA is TGCAGTGCCAGAGCAGGGGACAAGAATGGCTACACCTTC. Its translation is CSARAGDKNGYTF. The chain recombines TRBV20-1 with TRBJ1-2, with a weak D call TRBD1 (6 bases). CDR3 length: 13 amino acids. Germline V gene lookup returns CDR1 DFQATT and CDR2 SNEGSKA (reference sequence).

At least ten counts were recorded for this clonotype. The V call is TRBV10-3, the J call TRBJ1-2; D gene uncertain. This CDR3 has 14 amino acids. CDR1 is ENHRY, CDR2 SYGVKD, per germline. Between the trimmed V and J ends, which lost 5 bases and 5 bases, there was a span of 15 bases. The CDR3 loop is CAISSGEPVYGYTF. Here the CDR3 DNA reads TGTGCCATCAGTTCCGGGGAACCGGTGTATGGCTACACCTTC.